These 23 T cell receptor beta chains were sequenced from one sample in a study of blood T cell repertoires in COVID-19. Clones were read by immunoSEQ multiplex PCR, and TCRdb kept only the in-frame ones, dropping some. The profile shows roughly 160,000 clones, around 80% of them singletons. Sequencing was carried out using PBMCs or T cells enriched from blood (not recorded which). The receptors originated from a man aged 45 to 65 who had recovered from COVID-19.

The rearrangement links TRBV10-3 to TRBJ2-7; weak D call: TRBD1 (6 bases). V gave up 2 bases and J gave up 2 bases, with 10 bases separating them. CDR1 ENHRY and CDR2 SYGVKD come from the germline V gene. The CDR3 spans 14 residues. CDR3 bases: TGTGCCATCAGTGAGCGGGACAAGACCTACGAGCAGTACTTC. Protein product: CAISERDKTYEQYF.

This clone was counted a single time. The rearrangement joins TRBV25-1 to TRBJ1-2, with D possibly TRBD1 on 6 matching bases. The CDR3 length is 13 residues. Trimming stripped 4 bases from V and 7 bases from J, with 13 bases between. CDR1 is MGHDK, CDR2 SYGVNS, per germline. The CDR3 spells CASSGRGGFGYTF. The DNA for the CDR3 is TGTGCCAGCAGTGGCAGGGGTGGTTTTGGCTACACCTTC.

This rearrangement joins TRBV30 to TRBJ2-3; 9 nucleotides align to TRBD2. The length of the CDR3 is 17 residues. CDR1 and CDR2 from the germline V gene are GTSNPN and SVGIG (reference sequence). V shed 2 bases, J shed 0 bases, and the junction held 9 bases outside the gene matches. The CDR3 loop is CAWSQAGGAHSTDTQYF. The CDR3 DNA reads TGTGCCTGGAGTCAAGCGGGGGGCGCCCATAGCACAGATACGCAGTATTTT. Combining the CDR3 with reference TRBV30 and TRBJ2-3 gives the whole variable domain SQTIHQWPATLVQPVGSPLSLECTVEGTSNPNLYWYRQAAGRGLQLLFYSVGIGQISSEVPQNLSASRPQDRQFILSSKKLLLSDSGFYLCAWSQAGGAHSTDTQYFGPGTRLTVL.

The rearrangement uses TRBV24-1 and TRBJ2-1, with a weak D call TRBD1 (6 bases). Between the trimmed V and J ends, which lost 4 bases and 8 bases, there was a span of 17 bases. Germline CDR1 KGHDR, CDR2 SFDVKD. The CDR3 is 15 amino acids. CDR3 region: CATSDPGHVLDEQFF. The CDR3, as DNA: TGTGCCACCAGTGACCCGGGACACGTCTTAGATGAGCAGTTCTTC.

Here the CDR3 DNA reads TGTGCCACCAGTGATATGACAGGGTTGGGGCAAGAGACCCAGTACTTC. This codes for CATSDMTGLGQETQYF. The V gene is TRBV24-1, the J gene TRBJ2-5; 7 bases align to TRBD1. V gave up 3 bases and J gave up 2 bases; unmatched junction bases: 8. Looked up from germline, CDR1 is KGHDR and CDR2 is SFDVKD. This CDR3 spans 16 amino acids.

DNA of the CDR3: TGTGCCAGCAGCAGCCGATCGCAGGGGGCGACCGGGGAGCTGTTTTTT. It encodes CASSSRSQGATGELFF. J is TRBJ2-2 and V is TRBV7-9, with 8 bases lining up with TRBD1. Looked up from germline, CDR1 is SEHNR and CDR2 is FQNEAQ (reference sequence). The CDR3 has 16 amino acids. J lost 5 bases, V lost 5 bases, and 10 bases had no gene match.

The rearrangement uses TRBV7-8 and TRBJ2-5; TRBD2 matches at 8 bases. Germline V gene sequence: CDR1 SGHVS, CDR2 FQNEAQ. V lost 5 bases, J lost 2 bases, and 1 base stayed unmatched. The CDR3 is 13 amino acids. The CDR3 coding sequence is TGTGCCAGCAGCCCGGGGGGGCAAGAGACCCAGTACTTC. It translates to CASSPGGQETQYF. Drawing the rest from reference TRBV7-8 and TRBJ2-5, the complete variable domain is GAGVSQSPRYKVAKRGQDVALRCDPISGHVSLFWYQQALGQGPEFLTYFQNEAQLDKSGLPSDRFFAERPEGSVSTLKIQRTQQEDSAVYLCASSPGGQETQYFGPGTRLLVL.

The chain joins TRBV29-1 to TRBJ2-2, with D possibly matching TRBD2 (6 bases). The CDR3 covers 13 residues. V lost 4 bases and J 4 bases, leaving 10 bases between the germline ends. The germline gives CDR1 SQVTM, CDR2 ANQGSEA. CDR3 DNA sequence: TGCAGCGTTGTCCGGGGGTCCACCGGGGAGCTGTTTTTT. Translating gives CSVVRGSTGELFF.

The V call is TRBV19, the J call TRBJ1-6; D ambiguous. Trimming cost V 3 bases and J 7 bases, with 10 bases left between them. The germline gives CDR1 LNHDA, CDR2 SQIVND (reference sequence). The CDR3 sequence is 14 residues long. The CDR3 DNA follows: TGTGCCAGTAGTATGGAGGTTCTGAATTCACCCCTCCACTTT. Its protein product is CASSMEVLNSPLHF.

This chain connects TRBV5-1 to TRBJ2-7; 15 bases map to TRBD2. Trimming took 3 bases from V and 6 from J; bases not matched to a gene: 4. Germline V gene sequence: CDR1 SGHRS, CDR2 YFSETQ. The CDR3 length is 15 residues. Written as DNA, the CDR3 is TGCGCCAGCAGCTCAAGGGGACTAGCGGGAGGCGAGCAGTACTTC. It is translated as CASSSRGLAGGEQYF.

This clone was observed a handful of times. The chain joins TRBV27 to TRBJ1-2; D is unresolved. V was pared by 7 bases and J by 4 bases, with 19 bases between. Germline V gene sequence: CDR1 MNHEY, CDR2 SMNVEV (reference sequence). This CDR3 has 15 amino acids. CDR3 sequence reads: CASTSMGSRAYGYTF. The CDR3 DNA sequence: TGTGCCAGCACCTCCATGGGGAGTCGGGCCTATGGCTACACCTTC.

The CDR3 DNA is TGTGCCAGCAGCTTAGAGGGCGGGAGAACAGATACGCAGTATTTT. Protein product: CASSLEGGRTDTQYF. The chain joins TRBV13 to TRBJ2-3; TRBD2 matches 7 bases. J was trimmed by 3 bases and V by 1 base; bases with no gene match: 4. CDR3 size: 15 residues. CDR1 is PRHDT and CDR2 is FYEKMQ in the germline V gene (reference sequence).

This chain uses TRBV5-1 with TRBJ1-1; 7 positions match TRBD1. V dropped 4 bases and J dropped 6; count of bases not matched to a gene: 15. Germline CDR1 and CDR2: SGHRS and YFSETQ. This CDR3 is built from 16 residues. CDR3 nucleotide sequence: TGCGCCAGCAGCCTCTATCCGACAGGGCAGGTCCCTGAAGCTTTCTTT. Translating it yields CASSLYPTGQVPEAFF.

The chain links TRBV29-1 to TRBJ1-4; no clear D. This CDR3 has 14 residues. Germline values: CDR1 SQVTM, CDR2 ANQGSEA. V was shortened by 5 bases and J by 8 bases, with 18 bases between the two germline ends. CDR3 residues: CSVYSWGGSEKLFF. The CDR3 DNA is TGCAGCGTTTACTCCTGGGGAGGGTCGGAAAAACTGTTTTTT.

The rearrangement joins TRBV11-2 to TRBJ2-7, with a possible D match to TRBD2 (5 bases). Trimming took 4 bases from V and 1 from J, leaving 8 bases between them. Per the germline V gene, CDR1 is SGHAT and CDR2 is FQNNGV. The CDR3 is made up of 13 amino acids. Written as DNA, the CDR3 is TGTGCCAGCAGCTCCGGACTTTCCTACGAGCAGTACTTC. Translation gives CASSSGLSYEQYF.

This sequence joins TRBV29-1 and TRBJ1-2; no clear D gene. The CDR3 loop spans 14 amino acids. Germline CDR1 and CDR2: SQVTM and ANQGSEA. The V end was cut by 3 bases, the J end by 0 bases, with 11 bases between. The DNA of the CDR3 is TGCAGCGTTGATGAGGCAGATTCTAACTATGGCTACACCTTC. Residues: CSVDEADSNYGYTF.

V gene TRBV29-1 combines with J gene TRBJ1-1, with a weak D call TRBD1 (6 bases). The CDR3 contains 12 residues. Trimming took 7 bases from V and 3 from J, leaving 12 bases between them. The germline V gene has CDR1 SQVTM and CDR2 ANQGSEA. CDR3: CSAVQGYTEAFF. For the CDR3, the DNA is TGCAGCGCCGTACAGGGCTACACTGAAGCTTTCTTT.

The chain links TRBV5-1 to TRBJ2-1; D remains unclear. Germline loops: CDR1 SGHRS, CDR2 YFSETQ. The V and J ends lost 0 bases and 5 bases respectively, with 15 bases between them. The CDR3 length is 16 residues. CDR3 in amino acids: CASSLGDQRSHNEQFF. The CDR3 region has the DNA TGCGCCAGCAGCTTGGGCGACCAGCGATCTCACAATGAGCAGTTCTTC.

This clone was observed a few times. Here the CDR3 DNA reads TGTGCCACCAGCAGAGATTCAATGAGCTCCTACGAGCAGTACTTC. Translation gives CATSRDSMSSYEQYF. The V gene is TRBV15, the J gene TRBJ2-7; D is unresolved. This CDR3 comprises 15 residues. Trimming left V 0 bases short and J 0 bases short, with 9 bases between. Germline CDR1 is LNHNV and CDR2 is YYDKDF (reference sequence).

This chain connects TRBV6-5 to TRBJ1-6, with D possibly being TRBD1 (6 bases). Per the germline V gene, CDR1 is MNHEY and CDR2 is SVGAGI. The CDR3 has 14 residues. V lost 6 bases and J lost 2, with 8 bases in between. The CDR3 loop is CASRQGPYNSPLHF. The CDR3 region has the DNA TGTGCCAGCAGACAGGGTCCCTATAATTCACCCCTCCACTTT.

This sequence joins TRBV24-1 and TRBJ2-1; tentatively, D is TRBD1 (6 bases). Germline CDR1 KGHDR, CDR2 SFDVKD. V lost 1 base and J 7 bases, leaving 10 bases between the germline ends. CDR3 length: 14 amino acids. CDR3 bases: TGTGCCACCAGTGATTTCAGGGGTCAAAATGAGCAGTTCTTC. Translation: CATSDFRGQNEQFF.

The chain uses TRBV5-5 and TRBJ1-5, with 8 nucleotides matching TRBD1. Germline V gene lookup returns CDR1 SGHKS and CDR2 YYEKEE (reference sequence). The CDR3 is 15 amino acids. After removal of 4 bases from V and 2 bases from J, the junction contained 5 bases not matched to a gene. The CDR3 DNA reads as TGTGCCAGCAGCCCACAGGGGGAGGGCAATCAGCCCCAGCATTTT. Encoded protein: CASSPQGEGNQPQHF.

About this clone: Germline and junction disagree at one end, which may indicate a read error. The chain has TRBV7-3 and TRBJ2-1; TRBD1 aligns across 9 bases. The germline CDR1 and CDR2 sequences are SGHTA and FQGTGA. The CDR3 extends over 16 amino acids. This CDR3 reads CANSLVGTGLYNEQFF. CDR3 nucleotide sequence: TGTGCCAACAGCCTCGTCGGGACAGGGCTCTACAATGAGCAGTTCTTC.